Following are 5 T cell receptor beta chains from one sample sequenced in a study of blood T cell repertoires in COVID-19. Only in-frame clones appear in the TCRdb table, and some are missing; sequencing was by immunoSEQ multiplex PCR. This sample carries tens of thousands of clones, roughly 89% of them seen once, and the ten largest clones take about 25%. Source material: peripheral blood. Receptor source: a man aged 45-65 years with active or convalescent COVID-19.

The chain combines TRBV24-1 with TRBJ1-4, with TRBD1 matching over 7 bases. The CDR3 runs to 14 residues. The germline V gene has CDR1 KGHDR and CDR2 SFDVKD. The junction had 3 bases not matched to a gene; V was cut back by 4 bases and J by 5 bases. The CDR3 sequence: CATSDTGQNEKLFF. The CDR3 DNA reads TGTGCCACCAGTGACACGGGACAGAATGAAAAACTGTTTTTT.

The chain recombines TRBV25-1 with TRBJ2-1, with TRBD2 matching 11 bases. Germline V gives CDR1 MGHDK, CDR2 SYGVNS. The V segment lost 6 bases and the J segment 7 bases; nucleotides outside the gene matches: 5. This CDR3 is 14 amino acids long. Here the CDR3 reads CASRIAGGRNEQFF. CDR3 nucleotides: TGTGCCAGCAGGATAGCGGGAGGGCGTAATGAGCAGTTCTTC.

The CDR3 loop reads CASSPRQGDEKLFF. The CDR3 coding sequence is TGTGCCAGCTCACCGAGACAGGGGGATGAAAAACTGTTTTTT. The rearrangement uses TRBV18 and TRBJ1-4; TRBD1 matches at 9 bases. In germline, CDR1 is KGHSH, CDR2 LQKENI. With 3 bases clipped from V and 6 bases from J, the junction kept 2 bases outside the gene matches. This CDR3 has 14 amino acids.

The chain combines TRBV6-4 with TRBJ1-2; 7 bases line up with TRBD1. Looked up from germline, CDR1 is MRHNA and CDR2 is SNTAGT. V was clipped by 7 bases and J by 3 bases; unmatched bases: 11. CDR3 length: 15 amino acids. DNA for the CDR3: TGTGCCAGCAACCTCAAGGGGGACAGAGACTATGGCTACACCTTC. It encodes CASNLKGDRDYGYTF.

The CDR3 nucleotides read TGTGCCAGCAGCGTTCAGGGGGGTGAGACCCAGTACTTC. Protein sequence: CASSVQGGETQYF. The V and J genes are TRBV5-4 and TRBJ2-5, with D possibly matching TRBD1 (7 bases). V lost 4 bases to trimming and J lost 5 bases, with 12 bases between them. CDR3 length equals 13 residues. Germline V gene data show CDR1 as SGHNT and CDR2 as YYREEE (reference sequence). Supplemented by reference TRBV5-4 and TRBJ2-5, the full variable domain reads ETGVTQSPTHLIKTRGQQVTLRCSSQSGHNTVSWYQQALGQGPQFIFQYYREEENGRGNFPPRFSGLQFPNYSSELNVNALELDDSALYLCASSVQGGETQYFGPGTRLLVL.